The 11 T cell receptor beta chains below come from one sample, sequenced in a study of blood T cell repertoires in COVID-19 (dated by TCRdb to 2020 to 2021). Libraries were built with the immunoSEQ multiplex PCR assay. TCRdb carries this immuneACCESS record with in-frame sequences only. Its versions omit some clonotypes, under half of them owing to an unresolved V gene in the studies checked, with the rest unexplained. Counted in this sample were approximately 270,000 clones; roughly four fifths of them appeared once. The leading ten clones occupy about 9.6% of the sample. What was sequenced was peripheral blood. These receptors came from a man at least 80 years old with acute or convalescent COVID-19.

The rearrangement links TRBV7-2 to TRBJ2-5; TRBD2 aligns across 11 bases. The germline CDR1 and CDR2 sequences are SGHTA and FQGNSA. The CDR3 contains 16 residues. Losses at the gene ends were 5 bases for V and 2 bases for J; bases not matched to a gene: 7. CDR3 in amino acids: CASSLGLAGPQETQYF. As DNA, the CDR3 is TGTGCCAGCAGCCTAGGACTAGCGGGCCCTCAAGAGACCCAGTACTTC.

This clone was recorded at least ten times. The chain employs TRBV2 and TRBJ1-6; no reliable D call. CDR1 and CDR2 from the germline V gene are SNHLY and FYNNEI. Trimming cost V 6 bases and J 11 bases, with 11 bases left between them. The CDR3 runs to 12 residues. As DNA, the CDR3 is TGTGCCAGCAGCTTGGAGTATGCACCCCTCCACTTT. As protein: CASSLEYAPLHF.

The CDR3 coding sequence is TGTGCCAGCAGCCATGGACAGGGATCCAATGAGCAGTTCTTC. Translating it yields CASSHGQGSNEQFF. The gene calls are TRBV3-1 (or the pseudogene TRBV3-2) and TRBJ2-1; TRBD1 matches at 8 bases. After removal of 3 bases from V and 6 bases from J, the junction contained 4 bases not matched to a gene. This CDR3 comprises 14 residues. In germline, CDR1 is LGHDT, CDR2 YNNKEL (reference sequence).

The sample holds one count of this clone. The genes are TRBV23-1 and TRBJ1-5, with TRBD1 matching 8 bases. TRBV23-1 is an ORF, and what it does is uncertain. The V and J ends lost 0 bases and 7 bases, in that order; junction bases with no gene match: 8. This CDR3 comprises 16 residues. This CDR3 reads CASSQSTGACRQPQHF. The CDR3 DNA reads TGCGCCAGCAGTCAATCGACAGGGGCCTGCCGACAGCCCCAGCATTTT.

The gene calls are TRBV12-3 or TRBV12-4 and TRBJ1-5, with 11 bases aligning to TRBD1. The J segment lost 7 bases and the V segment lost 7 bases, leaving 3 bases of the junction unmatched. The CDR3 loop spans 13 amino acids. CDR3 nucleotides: TGTGCCAGCAAGGGGACAGGGGGACAGCCCCAGCATTTT. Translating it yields CASKGTGGQPQHF.

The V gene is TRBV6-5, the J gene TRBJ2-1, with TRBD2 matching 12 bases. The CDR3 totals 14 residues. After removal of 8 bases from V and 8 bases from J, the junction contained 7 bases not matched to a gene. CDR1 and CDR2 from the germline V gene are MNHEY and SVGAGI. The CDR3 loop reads CASLSRLAGDEQFF. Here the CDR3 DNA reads TGTGCCAGCTTGTCGAGACTAGCGGGGGATGAGCAGTTCTTC.

The chain's CDR3 is CAISPGQGLSGNTIYF. The DNA of the CDR3 is TGTGCCATCAGCCCTGGACAGGGACTGTCTGGAAACACCATATATTTT. This sequence joins TRBV10-3 and TRBJ1-3; 8 bases agree with TRBD1. Germline V gene data show CDR1 as ENHRY and CDR2 as SYGVKD. The V segment lost 6 bases and the J segment 1 base; nucleotides outside the gene matches: 8. This CDR3 has 16 residues.

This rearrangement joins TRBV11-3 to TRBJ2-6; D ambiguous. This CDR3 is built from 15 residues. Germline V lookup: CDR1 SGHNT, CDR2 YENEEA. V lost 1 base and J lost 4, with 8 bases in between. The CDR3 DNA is TGTGCCAGCAGCTTAGGGCACGGGGGGGCCAACGTCCTGACTTTC. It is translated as CASSLGHGGANVLTF. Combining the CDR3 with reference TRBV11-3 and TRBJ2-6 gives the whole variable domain EAGVVQSPRYKIIEKKQPVAFWCNPISGHNTLYWYLQNLGQGPELLIRYENEEAVDDSQLPKDRFSAERLKGVDSTLKIQPAELGDSAVYLCASSLGHGGANVLTFGAGSRLTVL.

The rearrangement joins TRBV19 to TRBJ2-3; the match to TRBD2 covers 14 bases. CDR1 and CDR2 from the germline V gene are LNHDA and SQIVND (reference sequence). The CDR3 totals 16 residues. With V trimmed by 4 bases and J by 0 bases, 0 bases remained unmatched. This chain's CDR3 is CASSRLAGGSTDTQYF. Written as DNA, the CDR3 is TGTGCCAGTAGTAGACTAGCGGGAGGGAGCACAGATACGCAGTATTTT.

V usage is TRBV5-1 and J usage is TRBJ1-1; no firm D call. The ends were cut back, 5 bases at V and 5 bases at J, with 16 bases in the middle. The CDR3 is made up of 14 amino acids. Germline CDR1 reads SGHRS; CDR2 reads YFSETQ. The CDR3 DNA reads TGCGCCAGCAGGGCGGGCCCCAGTTCAACTGAAGCTTTCTTT. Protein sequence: CASRAGPSSTEAFF.

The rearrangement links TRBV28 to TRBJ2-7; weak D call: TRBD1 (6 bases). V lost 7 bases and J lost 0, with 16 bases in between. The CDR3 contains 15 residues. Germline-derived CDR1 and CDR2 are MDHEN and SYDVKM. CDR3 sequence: CASKPVGAPSYEQYF. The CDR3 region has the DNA TGTGCCAGCAAACCGGTGGGGGCCCCCTCCTACGAGCAGTACTTC.